This TCR beta chain stems from a study of blood T cell repertoires in COVID-19. V lost 3 bases to trimming and J lost 1 base; unmatched junction nucleotides: 5. Germline-derived CDR1 and CDR2 are LNHDA and SQIVND (reference sequence). This CDR3 comprises 17 residues. Only a few counts were recorded for this clone. Data came from immunoSEQ multiplex PCR; TCRdb stores just in-frame clones and leaves some out. Among approximately 15,000 clones listed, roughly 80% were seen once. The TCR was taken from a woman aged 65 to 85 with active COVID-19. The sequenced sample consisted of peripheral blood. This rearrangement joins TRBV19 to TRBJ2-1, with 11 nucleotides matching TRBD2. The CDR3, as DNA: TGTGCCAGTAGTATTACTAGCGGGAGTGCTTCCTACAATGAGCAGTTCTTC. Its protein product is CASSITSGSASYNEQFF. The variable domain in full, completed from reference TRBV19 and TRBJ2-1, reads DGGITQSPKYLFRKEGQNVTLSCEQNLNHDAMYWYRQDPGQGLRLIYYSQIVNDFQKGDIAEGYSVSREKKESFPLTVTSAQKNPTAFYLCASSITSGSASYNEQFFGPGTRLTVL.